This T cell receptor (beta chain) was obtained from a study of T-cell reconstitution after alpha-beta-depleted transplantation in children. This CDR3 is built from 18 residues. Trimming left V 0 bases short and J 1 base short, with 16 bases between. Germline CDR1 reads SGDLS; CDR2 reads YYNGEE. TCRbeta library construction was performed incorporating unique molecular identifiers. TCRdb processed the PCR reads anew with MiXCR; each CDR3 protein has one entry. The profile shows 500,000 to 600,000 distinct CDR3 sequences, around 20% of them singletons. This clonotype was seen more than once but under ten times.

Material: PBMCs from the stem cell graft donor, obtained from the stem cell graft. The TCR comes from a human donor who donated a stem cell graft to a child with acute lymphoblastic leukemia. The chain employs TRBV9 and TRBJ2-2; D remains unclear. CDR3 amino acids: CASSVESGWWGNTGELFF. The CDR3 region has the DNA TGTGCCAGCAGCGTAGAAAGTGGTTGGTGGGGGAACACCGGGGAGCTGTTTTTT.